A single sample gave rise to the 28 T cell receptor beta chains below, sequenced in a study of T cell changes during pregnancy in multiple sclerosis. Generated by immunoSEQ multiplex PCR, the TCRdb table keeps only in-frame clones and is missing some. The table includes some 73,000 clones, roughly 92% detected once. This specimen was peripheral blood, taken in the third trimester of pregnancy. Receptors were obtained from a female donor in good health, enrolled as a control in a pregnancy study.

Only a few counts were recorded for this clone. CDR3 amino acids: CASSAQRATGGTNEKLFF. The CDR3 region has the DNA TGTGCCAGCAGCGCGCAAAGAGCAACTGGAGGGACTAATGAAAAACTGTTTTTT. The chain couples TRBV7-8 to TRBJ1-4, with unresolved D. The CDR3 consists of 18 residues. Trimming stripped 5 bases from V and 2 bases from J, with 21 bases between. Germline CDR1 is SGHVS and CDR2 is FQNEAQ.

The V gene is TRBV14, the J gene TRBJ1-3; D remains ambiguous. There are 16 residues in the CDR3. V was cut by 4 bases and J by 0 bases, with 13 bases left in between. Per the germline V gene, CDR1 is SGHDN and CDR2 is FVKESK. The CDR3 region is CASSPLGPSSGNTIYF. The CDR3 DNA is TGTGCCAGCAGCCCCCTGGGCCCCAGCTCTGGAAACACCATATATTTT.

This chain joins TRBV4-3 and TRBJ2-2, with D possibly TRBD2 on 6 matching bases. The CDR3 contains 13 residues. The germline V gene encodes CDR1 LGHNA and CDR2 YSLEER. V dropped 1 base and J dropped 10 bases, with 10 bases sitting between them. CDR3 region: CASSQVKRAELFF. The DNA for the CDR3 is TGCGCCAGCAGCCAAGTTAAGCGGGCGGAGCTGTTTTTT.

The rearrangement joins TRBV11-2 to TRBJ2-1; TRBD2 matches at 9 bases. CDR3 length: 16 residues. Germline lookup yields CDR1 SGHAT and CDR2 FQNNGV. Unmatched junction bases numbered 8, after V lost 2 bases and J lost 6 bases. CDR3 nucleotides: TGTGCCAGCAGCTTAACCCCCATGACTAGCGGCAATGAGCAGTTCTTC. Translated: CASSLTPMTSGNEQFF.

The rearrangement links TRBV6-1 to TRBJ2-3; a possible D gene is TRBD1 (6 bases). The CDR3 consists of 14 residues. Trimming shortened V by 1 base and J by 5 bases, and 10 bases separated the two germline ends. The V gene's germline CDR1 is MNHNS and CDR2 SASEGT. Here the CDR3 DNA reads TGTGCCAGCAGTGAAGGACAGGCGGTAGATACGCAGTATTTT. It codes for CASSEGQAVDTQYF.

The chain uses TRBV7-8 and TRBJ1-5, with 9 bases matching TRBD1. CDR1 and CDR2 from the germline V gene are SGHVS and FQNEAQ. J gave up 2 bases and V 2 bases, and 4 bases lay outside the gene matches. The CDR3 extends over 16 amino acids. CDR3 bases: TGTGCCAGCAGCTTATTAAGGACAGGGGGCAATCAGCCCCAGCATTTT. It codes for CASSLLRTGGNQPQHF.

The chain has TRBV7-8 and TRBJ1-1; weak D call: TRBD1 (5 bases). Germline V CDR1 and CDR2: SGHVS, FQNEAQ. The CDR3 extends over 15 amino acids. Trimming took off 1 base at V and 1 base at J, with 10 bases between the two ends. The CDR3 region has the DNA TGTGCCAGCAGCTTAGGTGTCGGGGGGAACACTGAAGCTTTCTTT. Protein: CASSLGVGGNTEAFF.

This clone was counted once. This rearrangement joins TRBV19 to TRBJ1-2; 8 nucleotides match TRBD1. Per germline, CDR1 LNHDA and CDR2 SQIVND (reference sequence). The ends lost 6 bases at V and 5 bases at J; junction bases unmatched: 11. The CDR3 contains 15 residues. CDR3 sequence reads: CASRKKDREIYGYTF. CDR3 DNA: TGTGCCAGTAGAAAAAAGGACAGGGAGATTTATGGCTACACCTTC.

The CDR3 sequence is CASSSVHTDTQYF. In DNA, the CDR3 is TGTGCCAGCAGTTCGGTCCACACAGATACGCAGTATTTT. The rearrangement joins TRBV27 to TRBJ2-3; D unresolved. Trimming pared 4 bases from V and 2 bases from J, leaving 7 bases between. The CDR3 totals 13 residues. Looked up from germline, CDR1 is MNHEY and CDR2 is SMNVEV (reference sequence).

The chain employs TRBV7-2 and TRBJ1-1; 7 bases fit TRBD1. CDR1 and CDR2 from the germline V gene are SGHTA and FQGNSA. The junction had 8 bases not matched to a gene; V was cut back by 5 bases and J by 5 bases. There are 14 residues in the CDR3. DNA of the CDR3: TGTGCCAGCAGCCCGGTAGGGGGCTGGACTGAAGCTTTCTTT. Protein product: CASSPVGGWTEAFF.

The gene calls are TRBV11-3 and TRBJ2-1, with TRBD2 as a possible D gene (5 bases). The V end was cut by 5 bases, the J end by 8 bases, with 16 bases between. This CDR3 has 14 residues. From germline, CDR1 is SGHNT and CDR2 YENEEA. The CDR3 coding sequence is TGTGCCAGCAGCCTTTCTACTAGATCCGATGAGCAGTTCTTC. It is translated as CASSLSTRSDEQFF.

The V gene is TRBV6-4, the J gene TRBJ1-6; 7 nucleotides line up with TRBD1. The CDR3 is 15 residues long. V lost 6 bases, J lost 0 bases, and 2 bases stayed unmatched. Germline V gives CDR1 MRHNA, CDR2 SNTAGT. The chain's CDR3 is CASRRDSSYNSPLHF. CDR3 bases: TGTGCCAGCAGGCGGGACAGCTCCTATAATTCACCCCTCCACTTT.

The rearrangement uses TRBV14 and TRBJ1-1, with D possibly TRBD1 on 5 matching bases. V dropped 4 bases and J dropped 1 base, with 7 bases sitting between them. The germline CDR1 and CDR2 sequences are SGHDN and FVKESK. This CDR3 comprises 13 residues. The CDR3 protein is CASSPGQNTEAFF. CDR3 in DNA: TGTGCCAGCAGCCCTGGACAGAACACTGAAGCTTTCTTT.

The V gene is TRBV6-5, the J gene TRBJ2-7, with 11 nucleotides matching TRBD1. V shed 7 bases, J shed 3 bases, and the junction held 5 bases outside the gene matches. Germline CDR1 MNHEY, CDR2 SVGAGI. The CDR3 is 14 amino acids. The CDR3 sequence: CASMKGTGGYEQYF. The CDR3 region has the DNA TGTGCCAGCATGAAGGGGACAGGGGGCTACGAGCAGTACTTC.

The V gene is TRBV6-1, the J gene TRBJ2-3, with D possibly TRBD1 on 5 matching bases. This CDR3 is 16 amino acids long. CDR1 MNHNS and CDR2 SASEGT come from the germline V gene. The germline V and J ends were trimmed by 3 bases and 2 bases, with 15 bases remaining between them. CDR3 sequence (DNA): TGTGCCAGCAGTGATAGGGGCAGTAAGATCACAGATACGCAGTATTTT. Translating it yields CASSDRGSKITDTQYF.

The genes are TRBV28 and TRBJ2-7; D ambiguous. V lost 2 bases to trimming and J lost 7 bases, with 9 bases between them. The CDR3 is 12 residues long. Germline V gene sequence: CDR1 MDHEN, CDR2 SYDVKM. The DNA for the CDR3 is TGTGCCAGCAGTTTAAACTATTCTGAGCAGTACTTC. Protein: CASSLNYSEQYF.

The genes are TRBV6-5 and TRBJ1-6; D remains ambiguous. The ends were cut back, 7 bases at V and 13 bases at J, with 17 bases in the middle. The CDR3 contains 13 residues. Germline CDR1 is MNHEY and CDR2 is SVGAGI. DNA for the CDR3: TGTGCCAGCATACGGGAGTTGTCGGAGCCCCTCCACTTT. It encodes CASIRELSEPLHF.

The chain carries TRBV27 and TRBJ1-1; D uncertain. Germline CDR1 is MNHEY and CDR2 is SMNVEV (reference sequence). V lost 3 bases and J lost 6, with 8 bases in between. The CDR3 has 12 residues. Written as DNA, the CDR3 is TGTGCCAGCAGTTTCTCGGGGTCTGAAGCTTTCTTT. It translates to CASSFSGSEAFF.

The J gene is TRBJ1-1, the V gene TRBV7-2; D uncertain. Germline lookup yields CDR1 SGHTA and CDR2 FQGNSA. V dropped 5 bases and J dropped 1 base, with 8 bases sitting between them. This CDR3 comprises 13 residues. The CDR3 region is CASSGQANTEAFF. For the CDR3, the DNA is TGTGCCAGCAGCGGGCAAGCGAACACTGAAGCTTTCTTT.

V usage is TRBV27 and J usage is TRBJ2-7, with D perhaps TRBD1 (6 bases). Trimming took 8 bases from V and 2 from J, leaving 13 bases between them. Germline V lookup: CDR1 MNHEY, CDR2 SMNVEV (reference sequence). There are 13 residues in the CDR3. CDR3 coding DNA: TGTGCCAGCTCATCTACAGGGCCCTACGAGCAGTACTTC. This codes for CASSSTGPYEQYF.

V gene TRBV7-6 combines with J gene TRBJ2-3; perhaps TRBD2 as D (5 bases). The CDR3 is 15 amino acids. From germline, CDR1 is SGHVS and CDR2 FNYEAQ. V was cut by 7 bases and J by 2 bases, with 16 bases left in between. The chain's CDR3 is CASTASLAITDTQYF. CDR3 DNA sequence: TGTGCCAGCACCGCCTCTTTAGCGATCACAGATACGCAGTATTTT.

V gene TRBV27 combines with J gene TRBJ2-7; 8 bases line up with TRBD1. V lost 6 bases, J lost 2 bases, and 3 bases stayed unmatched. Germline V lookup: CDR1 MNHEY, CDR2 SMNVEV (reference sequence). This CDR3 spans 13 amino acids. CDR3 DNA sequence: TGTGCCAGCAGCAGGGGGCTAGCCTACGAGCAGTACTTC. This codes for CASSRGLAYEQYF.

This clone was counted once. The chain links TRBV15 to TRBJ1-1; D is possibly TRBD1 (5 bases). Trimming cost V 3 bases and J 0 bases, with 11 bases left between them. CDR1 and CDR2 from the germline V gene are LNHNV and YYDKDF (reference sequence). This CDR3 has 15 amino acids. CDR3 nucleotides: TGTGCCACCAGCAGGGGAGGGGCCTTGAACACTGAAGCTTTCTTT. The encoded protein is CATSRGGALNTEAFF.

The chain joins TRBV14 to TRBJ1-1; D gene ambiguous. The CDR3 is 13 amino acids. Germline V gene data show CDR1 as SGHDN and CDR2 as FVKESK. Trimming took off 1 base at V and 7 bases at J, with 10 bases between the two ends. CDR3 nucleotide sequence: TGTGCCAGCAGCCAAGTGGGAGAACTTGAAGCTTTCTTT. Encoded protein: CASSQVGELEAFF.

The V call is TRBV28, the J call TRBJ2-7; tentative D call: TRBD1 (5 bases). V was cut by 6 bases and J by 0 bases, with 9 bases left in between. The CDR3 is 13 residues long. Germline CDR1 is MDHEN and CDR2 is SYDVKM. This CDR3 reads CASSWGRSYEQYF. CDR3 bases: TGTGCCAGCAGCTGGGGCCGCTCCTACGAGCAGTACTTC. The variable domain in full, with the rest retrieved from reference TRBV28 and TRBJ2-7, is DVKVTQSSRYLVKRTGEKVFLECVQDMDHENMFWYRQDPGLGLRLIYFSYDVKMKEKGDIPEGYSVSREKKERFSLILESASTNQTSMYLCASSWGRSYEQYFGPGTRLTVT.

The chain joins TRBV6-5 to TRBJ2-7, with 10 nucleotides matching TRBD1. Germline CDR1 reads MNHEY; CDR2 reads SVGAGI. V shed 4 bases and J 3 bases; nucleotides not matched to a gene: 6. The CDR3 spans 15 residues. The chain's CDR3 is CASSFTGTGVYEQYF. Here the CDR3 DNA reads TGTGCCAGCAGTTTTACCGGGACAGGGGTCTACGAGCAGTACTTC.

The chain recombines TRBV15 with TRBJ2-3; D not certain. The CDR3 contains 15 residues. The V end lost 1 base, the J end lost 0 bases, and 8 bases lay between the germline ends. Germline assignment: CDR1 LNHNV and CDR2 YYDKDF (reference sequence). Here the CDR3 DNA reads TGTGCCACCAGCAGAGGTTCCTCTAGCACAGATACGCAGTATTTT. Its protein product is CATSRGSSSTDTQYF.

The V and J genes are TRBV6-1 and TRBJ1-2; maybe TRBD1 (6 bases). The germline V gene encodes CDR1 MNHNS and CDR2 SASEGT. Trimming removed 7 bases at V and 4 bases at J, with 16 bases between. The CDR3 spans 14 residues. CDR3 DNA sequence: TGTGCCAGCAACAAGGACAGCCTAATCTATGGCTACACCTTC. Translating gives CASNKDSLIYGYTF.